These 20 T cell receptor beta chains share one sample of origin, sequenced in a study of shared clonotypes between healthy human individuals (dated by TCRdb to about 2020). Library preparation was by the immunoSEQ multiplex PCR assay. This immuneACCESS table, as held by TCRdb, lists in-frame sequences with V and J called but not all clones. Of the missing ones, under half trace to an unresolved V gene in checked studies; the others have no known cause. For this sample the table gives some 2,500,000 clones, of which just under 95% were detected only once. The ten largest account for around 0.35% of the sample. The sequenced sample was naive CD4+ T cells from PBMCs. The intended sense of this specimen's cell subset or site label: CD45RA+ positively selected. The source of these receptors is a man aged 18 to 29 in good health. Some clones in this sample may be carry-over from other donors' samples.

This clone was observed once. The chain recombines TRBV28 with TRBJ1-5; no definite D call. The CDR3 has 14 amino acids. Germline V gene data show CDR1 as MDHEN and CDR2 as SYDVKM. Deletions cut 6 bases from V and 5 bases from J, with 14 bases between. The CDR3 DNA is TGTGCCAGCAGAGCGGGAGGCGCTTATCAGCCCCAGCATTTT. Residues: CASRAGGAYQPQHF.

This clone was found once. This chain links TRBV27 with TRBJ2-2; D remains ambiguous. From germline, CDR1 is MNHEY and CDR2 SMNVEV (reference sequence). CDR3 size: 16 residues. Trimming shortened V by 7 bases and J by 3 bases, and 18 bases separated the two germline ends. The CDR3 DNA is TGTGCCAGCATAGGCTTGGGCCCAACCGACACCGGGGAGCTGTTTTTT. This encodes CASIGLGPTDTGELFF.

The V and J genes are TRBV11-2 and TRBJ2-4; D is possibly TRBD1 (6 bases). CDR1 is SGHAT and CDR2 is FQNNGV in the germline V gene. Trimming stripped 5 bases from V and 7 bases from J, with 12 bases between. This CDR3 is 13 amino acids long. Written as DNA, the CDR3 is TGTGCCAGCAGCCAATCTGGGGGCAACATTCAGTACTTC. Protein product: CASSQSGGNIQYF.

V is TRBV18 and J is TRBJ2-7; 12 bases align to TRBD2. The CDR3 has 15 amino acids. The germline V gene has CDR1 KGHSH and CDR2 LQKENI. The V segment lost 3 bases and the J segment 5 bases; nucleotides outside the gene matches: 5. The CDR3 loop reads CASSPRLAGVDEQYF. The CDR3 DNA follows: TGTGCCAGCTCACCTAGACTAGCGGGAGTTGACGAGCAGTACTTC.

The CDR3 sequence: CARTTGGSSYEQYF. The CDR3 DNA sequence: TGTGCCAGGACAACAGGGGGCAGTTCCTACGAGCAGTACTTC. The V gene is TRBV6-5, the J gene TRBJ2-7, with TRBD1 matching 9 bases. From germline, CDR1 is MNHEY and CDR2 SVGAGI. CDR3 length: 14 amino acids. Trimming removed 9 bases from V and 1 base from J; junction bases left unmatched: 7.

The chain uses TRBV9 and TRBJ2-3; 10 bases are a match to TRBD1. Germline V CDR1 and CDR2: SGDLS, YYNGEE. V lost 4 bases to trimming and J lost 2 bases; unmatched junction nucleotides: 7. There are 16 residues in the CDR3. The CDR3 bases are TGTGCCAGCAGCTCCGCCGGGACAGGGGCCACAGATACGCAGTATTTT. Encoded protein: CASSSAGTGATDTQYF.

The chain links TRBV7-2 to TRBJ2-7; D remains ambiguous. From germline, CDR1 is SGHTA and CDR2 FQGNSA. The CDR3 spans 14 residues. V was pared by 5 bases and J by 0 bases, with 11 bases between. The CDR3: CASSALTASYEQYF. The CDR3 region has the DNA TGTGCCAGCAGCGCCCTGACTGCCTCCTACGAGCAGTACTTC. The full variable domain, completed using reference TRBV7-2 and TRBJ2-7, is GAGVSQSPSNKVTEKGKDVELRCDPISGHTALYWYRQSLGQGLEFLIYFQGNSAPDKSGLPSDRFSAERTGGSVSTLTIQRTQQEDSAVYLCASSALTASYEQYFGPGTRLTVT.

DNA for the CDR3: TGTGCCAGCAGCAAGCCGGGGCTAGATCCCTACGAGCAGTACTTC. Residues: CASSKPGLDPYEQYF. The gene calls are TRBV21-1 and TRBJ2-7. TRBV21-1 is assigned pseudogene status. The CDR3 spans 15 residues.

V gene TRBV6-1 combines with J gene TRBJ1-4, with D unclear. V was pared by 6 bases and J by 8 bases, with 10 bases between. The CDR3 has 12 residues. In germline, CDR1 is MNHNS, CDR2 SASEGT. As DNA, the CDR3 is TGTGCCAGCAGCCAGAGCGTAGAAAAACTGTTTTTT. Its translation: CASSQSVEKLFF.

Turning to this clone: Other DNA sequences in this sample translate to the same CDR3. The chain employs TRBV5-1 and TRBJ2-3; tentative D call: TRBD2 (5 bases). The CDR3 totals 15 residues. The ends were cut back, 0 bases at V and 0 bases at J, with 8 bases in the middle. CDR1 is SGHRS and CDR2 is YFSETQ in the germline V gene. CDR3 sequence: CASSLGRASTDTQYF. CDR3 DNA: TGCGCCAGCAGCTTGGGGCGGGCTAGCACAGATACGCAGTATTTT.

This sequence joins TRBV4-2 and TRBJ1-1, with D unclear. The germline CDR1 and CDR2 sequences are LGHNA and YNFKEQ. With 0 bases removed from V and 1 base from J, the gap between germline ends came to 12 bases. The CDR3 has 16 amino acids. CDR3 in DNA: TGTGCCAGCAGCCAAGAATGGTACCGGGGGAACACTGAAGCTTTCTTT. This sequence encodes CASSQEWYRGNTEAFF.

CDR3 nucleotides: TGTGCCATCAGTGAGGGGCAACGGGAGGAGCAGTTCTTC. Its protein product is CAISEGQREEQFF. The J gene is TRBJ2-1, the V gene TRBV10-3; maybe TRBD2 (6 bases). CDR3 length equals 13 residues. The V and J ends lost 2 bases and 10 bases respectively, with 12 bases between them. Germline CDR1 is ENHRY and CDR2 is SYGVKD.

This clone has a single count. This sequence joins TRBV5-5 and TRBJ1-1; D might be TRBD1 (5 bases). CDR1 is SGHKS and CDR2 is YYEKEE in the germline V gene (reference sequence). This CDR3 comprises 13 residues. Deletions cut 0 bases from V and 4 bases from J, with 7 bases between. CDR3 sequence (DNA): TGTGCCAGCAGCTTGGCGGGGGTCACTGAAGCTTTCTTT. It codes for CASSLAGVTEAFF.

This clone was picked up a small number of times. CDR3 DNA sequence: TGCAGCGTGAGGTGGGGAGGGAACACTGAAGCTTTCTTT. This gives the protein CSVRWGGNTEAFF. V and J are TRBV29-1 and TRBJ1-1, with D unresolved. The V end was cut by 6 bases, the J end by 1 base, with 12 bases between. CDR3 length: 13 residues. The V gene's germline CDR1 is SQVTM and CDR2 ANQGSEA.

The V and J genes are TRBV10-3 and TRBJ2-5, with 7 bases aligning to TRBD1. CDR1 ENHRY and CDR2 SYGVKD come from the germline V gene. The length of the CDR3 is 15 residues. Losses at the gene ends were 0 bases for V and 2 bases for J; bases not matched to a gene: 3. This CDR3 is CAISESGTEQETQYF. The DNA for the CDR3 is TGTGCCATCAGTGAGTCCGGGACAGAGCAAGAGACCCAGTACTTC.

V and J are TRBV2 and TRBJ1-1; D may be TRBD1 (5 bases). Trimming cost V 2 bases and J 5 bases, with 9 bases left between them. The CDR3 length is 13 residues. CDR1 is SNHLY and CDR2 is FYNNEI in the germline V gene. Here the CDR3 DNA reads TGTGCCAGCAGTGAATCAGGGAGGACTGAAGCTTTCTTT. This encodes CASSESGRTEAFF.

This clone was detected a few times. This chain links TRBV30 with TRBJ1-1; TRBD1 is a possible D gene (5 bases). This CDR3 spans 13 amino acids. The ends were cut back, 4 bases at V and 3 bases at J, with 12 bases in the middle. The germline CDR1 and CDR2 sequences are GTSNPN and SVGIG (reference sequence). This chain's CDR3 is CAWTPTGDTEAFF. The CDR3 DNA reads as TGTGCCTGGACCCCCACGGGGGACACTGAAGCTTTCTTT.

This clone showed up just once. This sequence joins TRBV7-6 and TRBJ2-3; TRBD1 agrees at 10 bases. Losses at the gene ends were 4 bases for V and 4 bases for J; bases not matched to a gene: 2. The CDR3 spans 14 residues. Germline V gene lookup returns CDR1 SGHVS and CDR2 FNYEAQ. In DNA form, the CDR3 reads TGTGCCAGCAGCTGGACAGGGGGAGCAGATACGCAGTATTTT. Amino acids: CASSWTGGADTQYF.

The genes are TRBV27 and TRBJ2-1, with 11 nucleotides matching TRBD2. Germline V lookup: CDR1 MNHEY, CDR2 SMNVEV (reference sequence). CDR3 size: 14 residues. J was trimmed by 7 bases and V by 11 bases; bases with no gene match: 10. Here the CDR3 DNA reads TGTGCCTCTAATAGACTAGCGGGACAAAATGAGCAGTTCTTC. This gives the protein CASNRLAGQNEQFF.

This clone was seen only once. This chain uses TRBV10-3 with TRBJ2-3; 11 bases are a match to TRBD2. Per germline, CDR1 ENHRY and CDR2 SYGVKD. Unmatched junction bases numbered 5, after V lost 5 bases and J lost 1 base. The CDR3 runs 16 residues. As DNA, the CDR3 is TGTGCCATCAGTACTATTAGCGGGAGGGGCACAGATACGCAGTATTTT. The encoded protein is CAISTISGRGTDTQYF.